These 32 T cell receptor beta chains originate from one sample sequenced in a study of CD4 T cells in relation to SARS-CoV-2 and coronaviruses. CD4+ T cells from unexposed donors were obtained before the COVID-19 pandemic (2011-2018). After 10 to 11 days of culture, CD4+ T cells were isolated. Libraries were prepared by immunoSEQ multiplex PCR; TCRdb keeps only in-frame clonotypes and omits some of them. The sample gives around 25,000 clones, 70% to 75% of which show up once; roughly 18% is in the top ten. For these receptors, no antigen is known. The specimen sequenced was CD4+ T cells from PBMCs, cultured in vitro. The source of these receptors is a human donor in good health.

The rearrangement joins TRBV12-3 or TRBV12-4 to TRBJ2-7, with unresolved D. The CDR3 is made up of 13 amino acids. V was clipped by 3 bases and J by 3 bases, with 9 bases between them. The CDR3 bases are TGTGCCAGCAGTTTTGACGATAACTACGAGCAGTACTTC. It specifies CASSFDDNYEQYF.

The V call is TRBV19, the J call TRBJ1-2, with D hard to call. Trimming shortened V by 2 bases and J by 2 bases, and 6 bases separated the two germline ends. Germline lookup yields CDR1 LNHDA and CDR2 SQIVND (reference sequence). This CDR3 is 13 amino acids long. Written as DNA, the CDR3 is TGTGCCAGTAGTATAAGGGTAAACTATGGCTACACCTTC. Translation: CASSIRVNYGYTF. Complete variable domain (other parts from reference TRBV19 and TRBJ1-2): DGGITQSPKYLFRKEGQNVTLSCEQNLNHDAMYWYRQDPGQGLRLIYYSQIVNDFQKGDIAEGYSVSREKKESFPLTVTSAQKNPTAFYLCASSIRVNYGYTFGSGTRLTVV.

This chain links TRBV3-1 (or the pseudogene TRBV3-2) with TRBJ1-2, with a tentative D call TRBD1 (6 bases). The V end lost 0 bases, the J end lost 4 bases, and 12 bases lay between the germline ends. The CDR3 runs to 15 residues. In germline, CDR1 is LGHDT, CDR2 YNNKEL (reference sequence). DNA of the CDR3: TGTGCCAGCAGCCAAGATCGGGGAGGGGGCTATGGCTACACCTTC. Protein sequence: CASSQDRGGGYGYTF.

In this sample, this clone turned up once. This rearrangement joins TRBV19 to TRBJ1-4; a possible D gene is TRBD1 (5 bases). This CDR3 spans 13 amino acids. V was cut by 5 bases and J by 7 bases, with 11 bases left in between. Germline-derived CDR1 and CDR2 are LNHDA and SQIVND (reference sequence). CDR3 amino acids: CASSAGLFEKLFF. The CDR3 nucleotides read TGTGCCAGTAGTGCAGGGCTATTTGAAAAACTGTTTTTT. Full variable domain (outside the CDR3, taken from reference TRBV19 and TRBJ1-4): DGGITQSPKYLFRKEGQNVTLSCEQNLNHDAMYWYRQDPGQGLRLIYYSQIVNDFQKGDIAEGYSVSREKKESFPLTVTSAQKNPTAFYLCASSAGLFEKLFFGSGTQLSVL.

This clone was seen only a few times. V usage is TRBV6-6 and J usage is TRBJ2-7; tentatively, D is TRBD2 (5 bases). Trimming cost V 7 bases and J 12 bases, with 25 bases left between them. The CDR3 runs 14 residues. In germline, CDR1 is MNHNY, CDR2 SVGAGI (reference sequence). The CDR3 region has the DNA TGTGCCAGCACCAGACTACAAACTAACAGCATCTTGTACTTC. This translates into CASTRLQTNSILYF.

This rearrangement joins TRBV24-1 to TRBJ2-1; D gene ambiguous. V was shortened by 6 bases and J by 5 bases, with 7 bases between the two germline ends. Germline V gene lookup returns CDR1 KGHDR and CDR2 SFDVKD. The CDR3 spans 12 residues. The CDR3 here is CATSQTNNEQFF. In DNA form, the CDR3 reads TGTGCCACCAGTCAAACTAACAATGAGCAGTTCTTC.

The gene calls are TRBV28 and TRBJ1-2; tentatively, D is TRBD1 (5 bases). The CDR3 contains 16 residues. Trimming took 5 bases from V and 6 from J, leaving 22 bases between them. CDR1 is MDHEN, CDR2 SYDVKM, per germline. The CDR3 reads CASSAHSAGRNNGYTF. CDR3 DNA sequence: TGTGCCAGCAGTGCACACTCCGCGGGACGGAATAATGGCTACACCTTC.

The chain is built from TRBV19 and TRBJ2-7; 8 bases line up with TRBD1. This CDR3 comprises 15 residues. With V trimmed by 1 base and J by 0 bases, 2 bases remained unmatched. Per germline, CDR1 LNHDA and CDR2 SQIVND (reference sequence). The CDR3 region is CASSIGTGPSYEQYF. CDR3 bases: TGTGCCAGTAGTATAGGGACAGGGCCCTCCTACGAGCAGTACTTC.

The rearrangement uses TRBV19 and TRBJ2-2; a weak D match, TRBD1 (5 bases). The CDR3 loop spans 17 amino acids. Trimming left V 6 bases short and J 1 base short, with 18 bases between. In germline, CDR1 is LNHDA, CDR2 SQIVND (reference sequence). CDR3 sequence reads: CASSPEWGAGNTGELFF. The DNA for the CDR3 is TGTGCCAGTAGCCCTGAGTGGGGCGCAGGGAACACCGGGGAGCTGTTTTTT.

This clone was observed a handful of times. The genes are TRBV5-1 and TRBJ2-2; 7 bases are shared with TRBD2. The V gene's germline CDR1 is SGHRS and CDR2 YFSETQ. CDR3 length: 15 amino acids. V was clipped by 2 bases and J by 8 bases; unmatched bases: 9. The CDR3 reads CASSFSIAGDGELFF. The CDR3, as DNA: TGCGCCAGCAGCTTTAGTATCGCGGGAGATGGGGAGCTGTTTTTT.

This chain links TRBV28 with TRBJ1-5; D is unresolved. The CDR3 is 16 amino acids. V shed 3 bases and J shed 0 bases, with 12 bases lying between them. Per the germline V gene, CDR1 is MDHEN and CDR2 is SYDVKM. CDR3 coding DNA: TGTGCCAGCAGTTTGAGGCGGAGACTTAGCAATCAGCCCCAGCATTTT. Its translation is CASSLRRRLSNQPQHF.

The chain couples TRBV15 to TRBJ2-3, with D tentatively TRBD2 (6 bases). This CDR3 is built from 16 residues. Looked up from germline, CDR1 is LNHNV and CDR2 is YYDKDF (reference sequence). V dropped 0 bases and J dropped 3 bases, with 13 bases sitting between them. Written as DNA, the CDR3 is TGTGCCACCAGCAGAGATACTAGCTGGGTGACAGATACGCAGTATTTT. It specifies CATSRDTSWVTDTQYF.

The V gene is TRBV28, the J gene TRBJ2-7; 9 bases are shared with TRBD2. CDR1 is MDHEN, CDR2 SYDVKM, per germline. Unmatched junction bases numbered 7, after V lost 2 bases and J lost 2 bases. CDR3 length: 16 residues. Here the CDR3 reads CASSLPLAGTPYEQYF. The DNA for the CDR3 is TGTGCCAGCAGTTTACCCCTAGCGGGAACACCCTACGAGCAGTACTTC.

The chain couples TRBV19 to TRBJ2-1; the match to TRBD2 covers 12 bases. The CDR3 runs 14 residues. Looked up from germline, CDR1 is LNHDA and CDR2 is SQIVND (reference sequence). V gave up 9 bases and J gave up 6 bases; unmatched junction bases: 6. The CDR3 sequence: CASLAGGPRNEQFF. The DNA of the CDR3 is TGTGCCAGCCTAGCGGGAGGGCCTCGCAATGAGCAGTTCTTC.

This clone showed up just once. V gene TRBV18 combines with J gene TRBJ1-1; D gene unclear. The CDR3 is 14 residues long. Germline lookup yields CDR1 KGHSH and CDR2 LQKENI. Between the trimmed V and J ends, which lost 3 bases and 1 base, there was a span of 9 bases. The CDR3 DNA reads TGTGCCAGCTCACCCGCAACAGCGAACACTGAAGCTTTCTTT. It encodes CASSPATANTEAFF.

This clone showed up just a few times. This rearrangement joins TRBV27 to TRBJ2-7; 11 bases line up with TRBD1. The V gene end was trimmed by 5 bases and the J gene end by 4 bases; junction bases not matched to a gene: 4. This CDR3 region has 14 residues. Germline loops: CDR1 MNHEY, CDR2 SMNVEV (reference sequence). In DNA form, the CDR3 reads TGTGCCAGCAGTCCAGGGGACAGGGGGTACGAGCAGTACTTC. Translating it yields CASSPGDRGYEQYF.

The chain recombines TRBV11-2 with TRBJ1-6, with D unresolved. Trimming removed 3 bases at V and 0 bases at J, with 6 bases between. This CDR3 has 15 residues. Germline CDR1 reads SGHAT; CDR2 reads FQNNGV. In nucleotides, the CDR3 is TGTGCCAGCAGCTTGCGGAGCTCCTATAATTCACCCCTCCACTTT. Its protein is CASSLRSSYNSPLHF. Drawing the rest from reference TRBV11-2 and TRBJ1-6, the complete variable domain is EAGVAQSPRYKIIEKRQSVAFWCNPISGHATLYWYQQILGQGPKLLIQFQNNGVVDDSQLPKDRFSAERLKGVDSTLKIQPAKLEDSAVYLCASSLRSSYNSPLHFGNGTRLTVT.

This clone has a handful of counts. The chain is built from TRBV2 and TRBJ1-1; D ambiguous. Per the germline V gene, CDR1 is SNHLY and CDR2 is FYNNEI. CDR3 length: 14 residues. Trimming stripped 1 base from V and 5 bases from J, with 11 bases between. CDR3 amino acids: CASSEVPGLTEAFF. DNA for the CDR3: TGTGCCAGCAGTGAAGTGCCGGGTTTAACTGAAGCTTTCTTT.

The rearrangement joins TRBV10-3 to TRBJ1-2, with D unresolved. The CDR3 spans 15 residues. Trimming left V 7 bases short and J 5 bases short, with 20 bases between. Germline CDR1 reads ENHRY; CDR2 reads SYGVKD. The CDR3 DNA follows: TGTGCCATCACCCGGAAGTCTGCTGATACTTATGGCTACACCTTC. The encoded protein is CAITRKSADTYGYTF.

This sequence joins TRBV7-8 and TRBJ2-1; perhaps TRBD2 as D (5 bases). Trimming stripped 5 bases from V and 2 bases from J, with 10 bases between. Germline V gives CDR1 SGHVS, CDR2 FQNEAQ. The CDR3 has 14 amino acids. This CDR3 reads CASSARTAYNEQFF. The CDR3 DNA sequence: TGTGCCAGCAGCGCAAGGACTGCCTACAATGAGCAGTTCTTC. The full variable domain, rest sourced from reference TRBV7-8 and TRBJ2-1, is GAGVSQSPRYKVAKRGQDVALRCDPISGHVSLFWYQQALGQGPEFLTYFQNEAQLDKSGLPSDRFFAERPEGSVSTLKIQRTQQEDSAVYLCASSARTAYNEQFFGPGTRLTVL.

The V call is TRBV18, the J call TRBJ2-7; 8 nucleotides align to TRBD1. The ends lost 2 bases at V and 3 bases at J; junction bases unmatched: 3. The CDR3 runs to 14 residues. Germline V CDR1 and CDR2: KGHSH, LQKENI. CDR3 sequence (DNA): TGTGCCAGCTCACCATCGGGACAGGACTACGAGCAGTACTTC. This translates into CASSPSGQDYEQYF.

The genes are TRBV6-1 and TRBJ1-1; a weak D match, TRBD1 (5 bases). V gave up 2 bases and J gave up 4 bases, with 17 bases separating them. The CDR3 consists of 16 residues. CDR1 is MNHNS, CDR2 SASEGT, per germline. The CDR3 coding sequence is TGTGCCAGCAGTGAACAGGGCTGGACCCTGGGCACTGAAGCTTTCTTT. This encodes CASSEQGWTLGTEAFF.

This clone was recorded only once. The chain couples TRBV19 to TRBJ2-7, with D perhaps matching TRBD1 (5 bases). This CDR3 is built from 12 residues. V lost 6 bases and J lost 4, with 10 bases in between. The V gene's germline CDR1 is LNHDA and CDR2 SQIVND (reference sequence). CDR3 sequence reads: CASRGDEYEQYF. The DNA for the CDR3 is TGTGCCAGTAGAGGGGATGAGTACGAGCAGTACTTC.

The chain employs TRBV4-2 and TRBJ1-2; 7 bases line up with TRBD1. Germline CDR1 LGHNA, CDR2 YNFKEQ. V lost 0 bases to trimming and J lost 4 bases; unmatched junction nucleotides: 2. This CDR3 has 14 residues. The CDR3 is CASSQDRGGYGYTF. The CDR3 nucleotides read TGTGCCAGCAGCCAAGACAGGGGGGGCTATGGCTACACCTTC.

This sequence joins TRBV19 and TRBJ1-5; D is possibly TRBD1 (6 bases). This CDR3 region has 16 residues. The germline V gene has CDR1 LNHDA and CDR2 SQIVND (reference sequence). V lost 3 bases and J 6 bases, leaving 18 bases between the germline ends. This CDR3 is CASSIEAGRGPQPQHF. The CDR3 DNA reads as TGTGCCAGTAGTATTGAGGCAGGCCGGGGGCCTCAGCCCCAGCATTTT.

The rearrangement uses TRBV29-1 and TRBJ2-2, with 12 bases matching TRBD1. The CDR3 is made up of 19 amino acids. Germline CDR1 and CDR2: SQVTM and ANQGSEA. The junction had 17 bases not matched to a gene; V was cut back by 5 bases and J by 4 bases. DNA of the CDR3: TGCAGCGTTAAAGGGGGGTGGGACAGGGGGCTTCGCGGCACCGGGGAGCTGTTTTTT. Translating gives CSVKGGWDRGLRGTGELFF.

The V and J genes are TRBV14 and TRBJ2-5; D is possibly TRBD2 (5 bases). The CDR3 runs to 15 residues. V lost 0 bases and J lost 4, with 12 bases in between. CDR1 is SGHDN, CDR2 FVKESK, per germline. For the CDR3, the DNA is TGTGCCAGCAGCCAAGATACGGCAGGAGGAGAGACCCAGTACTTC. Its protein product is CASSQDTAGGETQYF.

The CDR3 reads CASSSTSSYEQYF. CDR3 in DNA: TGTGCCAGCAGCTCAACCTCGAGTTACGAGCAGTACTTC. This chain uses TRBV7-2 with TRBJ2-7, with D unclear. The CDR3 loop spans 13 amino acids. Germline CDR1 is SGHTA and CDR2 is FQGNSA. Trimming removed 4 bases at V and 4 bases at J, with 11 bases between.

The V and J genes are TRBV4-1 and TRBJ1-1, with D uncertain. The CDR3 extends over 15 amino acids. With 4 bases removed from V and 2 bases from J, the gap between germline ends came to 14 bases. Looked up from germline, CDR1 is MGHRA and CDR2 is YSYEKL. The CDR3: CASSRVAGINTEAFF. The CDR3 DNA is TGCGCCAGCAGCCGGGTTGCCGGGATAAACACTGAAGCTTTCTTT.

The chain has TRBV27 and TRBJ1-2, with 8 nucleotides matching TRBD1. Looked up from germline, CDR1 is MNHEY and CDR2 is SMNVEV (reference sequence). The CDR3 spans 14 residues. V lost 6 bases to trimming and J lost 5 bases; unmatched junction nucleotides: 8. The CDR3 DNA reads TGTGCCAGCAGGCCAATCGGACAGGGTTATGGCTACACCTTC. It yields the protein CASRPIGQGYGYTF.

The V call is TRBV15, the J call TRBJ2-6; no reliable D call. Germline CDR1 reads LNHNV; CDR2 reads YYDKDF (reference sequence). CDR3 length: 16 residues. V was clipped by 0 bases and J by 3 bases, with 9 bases between them. The DNA for the CDR3 is TGTGCCACCAGCAGAGAGGGCTGGCGTGGGGCCAACGTCCTGACTTTC. As protein: CATSREGWRGANVLTF.

V gene TRBV28 combines with J gene TRBJ2-5; D not resolved. V was clipped by 6 bases and J by 7 bases, with 21 bases between them. Germline CDR1 and CDR2: MDHEN and SYDVKM. This CDR3 has 15 residues. CDR3 DNA: TGTGCCAGCAGCCCCGGCGGCGGCGAGTCGGGGACCCAGTACTTC. Its protein is CASSPGGGESGTQYF.